A selection of T cell receptor beta chains follows, all from one sample in a study of CD8 T cells in ankylosing spondylitis. Via MiXCR, TCRdb re-called the 5' RACE reads, giving one row per CDR3 protein. In the table there are tens of thousands of distinct CDR3 sequences, 6.2% of which are singletons. Sequencing was performed on synovial fluid, either unsorted or a sorted T cell fraction (not recorded which). The origin of the receptors is a male donor with ankylosing spondylitis. CDR3s include the opening cysteine and the closing phenylalanine or tryptophan. The order of the fields is clone size, D gene, J gene, V gene, CDR3 DNA, CDR3 protein. A D gene is named only where the DNA matches it firmly. A row's size may be missing; if present it is once, few, many or a size class.

many - TRBJ2-1 TRBV7-8 TGTGCCAGCAGCCTGATGGCCAGAATCTCCTACAATGAGCAGTTCTTC CASSLMARISYNEQFF
many - TRBJ2-1 TRBV20-1 TGCAGTGGATGGGGCGGTGAGCAGTTCTTC CSGWGGEQFF
few TRBD2 TRBJ2-5 TRBV9 TGTGCCAGCAGCGCCCTAGCGGGAGAGGTGACCCAGTACTTC CASSALAGEVTQYF
- TRBD2 TRBJ2-1 TRBV5-1 TGCGCCAGCAGCTTGTGGCTAGCGGGAGGCCACAACGATGAGCAGTTCTTC CASSLWLAGGHNDEQFF
many - TRBJ1-1 TRBV6-2/TRBV6-3 TGTGCCAGCAGCCTACAGGGTCGGGCCACTGAAGCTTTCTTT CASSLQGRATEAFF
few TRBD1 TRBJ1-2 TRBV20-1 TGCAGTGCCTTTACAGGGGACTATGGCTACACCTTC CSAFTGDYGYTF
many - TRBJ2-7 TRBV6-1 TGTGCCAGCAATGCTAATCAAAGGGGTATGACTAGTCGTTCCTACGAGCAGTACTTC CASNANQRGMTSRSYEQYF
- TRBD1 TRBJ1-2 TRBV7-8 TGTGCCAGCAGCTTAACAGGGGGACCTGCCTATGGCTACACCTTC CASSLTGGPAYGYTF
many - TRBJ2-2 TRBV9 TGTGCCAGCAGCGTCGAATGGGAGTCCGGGGAGCTGTTTTTT CASSVEWESGELFF
many - TRBJ2-7 TRBV5-1 TGCGCCAGCAGCTTCACAGGAGACTCCTACGAGCAGTACTTC CASSFTGDSYEQYF
few TRBD1 TRBJ2-3 TRBV6-2/TRBV6-3 TGTGCCAGACTTAGGACAGGGTGGTTGGCTACGCAGTATTTT CARLRTGWLATQYF
many - TRBJ2-1 TRBV7-8 TGTGCCAGCAGCTTAGCTAGCGGAAACTACAATGAGCAGTTCTTC CASSLASGNYNEQFF
- TRBD1 TRBJ2-2 TRBV2 TGTGCCAGCAGCCGGACAGGGGCGGACACCGGGGAGCTGTTTTTT CASSRTGADTGELFF
medium-sized - TRBJ1-2 TRBV10-3 TGTGCCATCCAGGCATACTCAACCCACTATGGCTACACCTTC CAIQAYSTHYGYTF
few TRBD1 TRBJ1-2 TRBV2 TGTGCCAGCAGTGCAAGACAGGGGTCGGCCTATGGCTACACCTTC CASSARQGSAYGYTF
- - TRBJ1-1 TRBV9 TGTGCCAGCAGCGTAGTCACAGCGAACACTGAAGCTTTCTTT CASSVVTANTEAFF
many TRBD1 TRBJ1-1 TRBV4-3 TGCGCCAGCAGCCAACTTACAGGGGGGGCGAATGGAGCTTTCTTT CASSQLTGGANGAFF
many - TRBJ2-4 TRBV7-2 TGTGCCAGCAGCTACGACACACGACTAGCCAAAAACATTCAGTACTTC CASSYDTRLAKNIQYF
many TRBD1 TRBJ1-6 TRBV3-1 TGTGCCAGCAGCCAACAGGGGGATGGGAATTCACCCCTCCACTTT CASSQQGDGNSPLHF
many - TRBJ2-1 TRBV27 TGTGCCAGCAGTTTATCTTGGCAGGGATGGTACAATGAGCAGTTCTTC CASSLSWQGWYNEQFF
- TRBD2 TRBJ2-1 TRBV20-1 TGCAGTGCTAGACGCAAGCGGGAGGGCCGGGATGAGCAGTTCTTC CSARRKREGRDEQFF
- - TRBJ2-1 TRBV7-3 TGTGCCAGCAGCCAGGAGGGGACCACGGTGAATGAGCAGTTCTTC CASSQEGTTVNEQFF
few - TRBJ2-2 TRBV25-1 TGTGCCAGTGCCCGGTTAGGCACCGGGGAGCTGTTTTTT CASARLGTGELFF
- TRBD2 TRBJ2-7 TRBV7-2 TGTGCCAGCAGCTTTTCCTCCGGGACTAGCAGCTACGAGCAGTACTTC CASSFSSGTSSYEQYF
few - TRBJ2-7 TRBV4-1 TGCGCCAGCAGCCAAGCCCCTACTAACGAGCAGTACTTC CASSQAPTNEQYF
many TRBD1 TRBJ2-7 TRBV28 TGTGCCAGCCGACCCCCGGGACAGGGAGGAGGGAAGCAGTACTTC CASRPPGQGGGKQYF